The 12 T cell receptor beta chains given below trace back to one sample, sequenced in a study of blood T cell repertoires in COVID-19. The repertoire was sequenced with immunoSEQ multiplex PCR; TCRdb's copy has only in-frame clones and lacks some. Here the sample spans around 250,000 clones, 90% to 95% being singletons. The sample was PBMCs or T cells enriched from blood (not recorded which). These receptors all stem from a human donor in a cohort exposed to, infected with or recovered from COVID-19 (not recorded which). The donor label of this sample is uncertain.

The rearrangement uses TRBV19 and TRBJ1-5; 9 bases match TRBD1. CDR3 size: 16 residues. Germline values: CDR1 LNHDA, CDR2 SQIVND (reference sequence). J was trimmed by 4 bases and V by 4 bases; bases with no gene match: 8. CDR3 coding DNA: TGTGCCAGTAGTACCACAGGGGGCGTGGGTAATCAGCCCCAGCATTTT. Protein: CASSTTGGVGNQPQHF. Combining the CDR3 with reference TRBV19 and TRBJ1-5 gives the whole variable domain DGGITQSPKYLFRKEGQNVTLSCEQNLNHDAMYWYRQDPGQGLRLIYYSQIVNDFQKGDIAEGYSVSREKKESFPLTVTSAQKNPTAFYLCASSTTGGVGNQPQHFGDGTRLSIL.

The chain recombines TRBV5-1 with TRBJ2-7; perhaps TRBD2 as D (7 bases). Between the trimmed V and J ends, which lost 0 bases and 2 bases, there was a span of 15 bases. The CDR3 loop spans 16 amino acids. Germline V gives CDR1 SGHRS, CDR2 YFSETQ. Written as DNA, the CDR3 is TGCGCCAGCAGCTTGGTACGGGGGGCCGTTGCCTACGAGCAGTACTTC. Protein sequence: CASSLVRGAVAYEQYF.

In this sample, this clone turned up a few times. This CDR3 reads CAWGQQISSSPLHF. CDR3 nucleotides: TGTGCCTGGGGACAGCAAATTTCTAGTTCACCCCTCCACTTT. The genes are TRBV30 and TRBJ1-6, with D perhaps matching TRBD1 (6 bases). Germline lookup yields CDR1 GTSNPN and CDR2 SVGIG (reference sequence). V was cut by 5 bases and J by 9 bases, with 17 bases left in between. CDR3 length: 14 amino acids.

This clone appeared a few times. The gene calls are TRBV9 and TRBJ1-2, with D possibly being TRBD1 (5 bases). The germline V gene encodes CDR1 SGDLS and CDR2 YYNGEE. There are 13 residues in the CDR3. Trimming took 0 bases from V and 6 from J, leaving 9 bases between them. The CDR3 DNA reads TGTGCCAGCAGCGTAGAACAGGCTAATGGCTACACCTTC. It encodes CASSVEQANGYTF. The variable domain in full, completed from reference TRBV9 and TRBJ1-2, reads DSGVTQTPKHLITATGQRVTLRCSPRSGDLSVYWYQQSLDQGLQFLIQYYNGEERAKGNILERFSAQQFPDLHSELNLSSLELGDSALYFCASSVEQANGYTFGSGTRLTVV.

A single count supports this clone. J is TRBJ1-3 and V is TRBV7-6; 7 bases are shared with TRBD1. Germline V gives CDR1 SGHVS, CDR2 FNYEAQ. This CDR3 is built from 15 residues. V was pared by 5 bases and J by 1 base, with 5 bases of the junction left unmatched. The DNA of the CDR3 is TGTGCCAGCAGCCTTGGGACAGCTTCTGGAAACACCATATATTTT. Protein product: CASSLGTASGNTIYF.

This clone has just a few counts. This sequence joins TRBV10-3 and TRBJ1-2, with 9 bases aligning to TRBD1. The CDR3 extends over 16 amino acids. Looked up from germline, CDR1 is ENHRY and CDR2 is SYGVKD. After removal of 6 bases from V and 3 bases from J, the junction contained 11 bases not matched to a gene. The CDR3 is CAIRTGTGPLHYGYTF. Written as DNA, the CDR3 is TGTGCCATCAGGACCGGGACAGGGCCACTCCACTATGGCTACACCTTC.

The J gene is TRBJ1-1, the V gene TRBV7-9; 7 nucleotides align to TRBD1. The CDR3 is 14 amino acids. J lost 6 bases, V lost 5 bases, and 9 bases had no gene match. Germline CDR1 is SEHNR and CDR2 is FQNEAQ (reference sequence). The CDR3 loop is CASSATGAAPEAFF. CDR3 DNA sequence: TGTGCCAGCAGCGCCACAGGGGCCGCTCCTGAAGCTTTCTTT.

This chain links TRBV12-5 with TRBJ2-3, with D possibly TRBD2 on 5 matching bases. Deletions cut 1 base from V and 13 bases from J, with 12 bases between. The CDR3 sequence is 12 residues long. In germline, CDR1 is LGHNT, CDR2 FRNRAP. The DNA for the CDR3 is TGTGCTAGTGGTTTGGGTTACTCCGGGGAGTATTTT. Translated: CASGLGYSGEYF. Full variable domain (rest looked up from reference TRBV12-5 and TRBJ2-3): DARVTQTPRHKVTEMGQEVTMRCQPILGHNTVFWYRQTMMQGLELLAYFRNRAPLDDSGMPKDRFSAEMPDATLATLKIQPSEPRDSAVYFCASGLGYSGEYFGPGTRLTVL.

V and J are TRBV27 and TRBJ1-5, with 9 bases matching TRBD1. This CDR3 comprises 16 residues. Germline CDR1 and CDR2: MNHEY and SMNVEV (reference sequence). V shed 4 bases and J 5 bases; nucleotides not matched to a gene: 9. CDR3 sequence: CASSSGGQGMHQPQHF. CDR3 in DNA: TGTGCCAGCAGTTCCGGGGGACAGGGCATGCATCAGCCCCAGCATTTT.

The rearrangement uses TRBV29-1 and TRBJ1-2, with 7 bases fitting TRBD1. Germline assignment: CDR1 SQVTM and CDR2 ANQGSEA. V shed 6 bases and J 7 bases; nucleotides not matched to a gene: 11. The CDR3 contains 13 residues. This CDR3 is CSVETGWVGGYTF. The CDR3 coding sequence is TGCAGCGTGGAGACAGGGTGGGTCGGTGGCTACACCTTC.

This clone was seen only once. The chain couples TRBV4-3 to TRBJ2-1; D is possibly TRBD2 (7 bases). The CDR3 spans 17 residues. The V end was cut by 0 bases, the J end by 7 bases, with 19 bases between. Germline-derived CDR1 and CDR2 are LGHNA and YSLEER. CDR3 loop: CASSQDRKGGGLNEQFF. The CDR3, as DNA: TGCGCCAGCAGCCAAGATCGTAAGGGGGGGGGCCTTAATGAGCAGTTCTTC.

This chain links TRBV10-3 with TRBJ1-1; D call uncertain. With 8 bases removed from V and 1 base from J, the gap between germline ends came to 11 bases. Germline V lookup: CDR1 ENHRY, CDR2 SYGVKD. The CDR3 loop spans 13 amino acids. CDR3 sequence (DNA): TGTGCCATCCGGGAAGGGTGGAACACTGAAGCTTTCTTT. This codes for CAIREGWNTEAFF.